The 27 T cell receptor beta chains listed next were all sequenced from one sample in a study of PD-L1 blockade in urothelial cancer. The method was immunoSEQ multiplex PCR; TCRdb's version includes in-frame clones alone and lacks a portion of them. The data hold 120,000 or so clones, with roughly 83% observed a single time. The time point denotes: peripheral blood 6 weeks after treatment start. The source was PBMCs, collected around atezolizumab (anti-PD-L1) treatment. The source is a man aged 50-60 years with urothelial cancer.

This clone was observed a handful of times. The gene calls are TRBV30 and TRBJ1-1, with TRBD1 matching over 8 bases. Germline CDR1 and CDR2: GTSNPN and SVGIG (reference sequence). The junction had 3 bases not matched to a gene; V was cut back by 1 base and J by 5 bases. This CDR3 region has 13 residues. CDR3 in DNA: TGTGCCTGGAGTGACTACAGGGGGACTGAAGCTTTCTTT. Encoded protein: CAWSDYRGTEAFF.

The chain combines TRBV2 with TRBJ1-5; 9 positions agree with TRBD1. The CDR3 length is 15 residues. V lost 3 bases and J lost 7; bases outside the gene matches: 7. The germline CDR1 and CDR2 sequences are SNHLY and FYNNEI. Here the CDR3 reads CASSEGDRDKQPQHF. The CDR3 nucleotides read TGTGCCAGCAGTGAGGGGGACAGGGATAAACAGCCCCAGCATTTT. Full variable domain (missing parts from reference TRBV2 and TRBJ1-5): EPEVTQTPSHQVTQMGQEVILRCVPISNHLYFYWYRQILGQKVEFLVSFYNNEISEKSEIFDDQFSVERPDGSNFTLKIRSTKLEDSAMYFCASSEGDRDKQPQHFGDGTRLSIL.

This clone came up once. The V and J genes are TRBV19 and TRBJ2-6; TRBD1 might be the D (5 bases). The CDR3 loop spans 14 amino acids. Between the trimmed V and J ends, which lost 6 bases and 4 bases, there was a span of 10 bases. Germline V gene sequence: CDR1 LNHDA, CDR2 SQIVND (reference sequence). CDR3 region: CASSSGSGANVLTF. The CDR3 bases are TGTGCCAGTAGCTCAGGGTCCGGGGCCAACGTCCTGACTTTC.

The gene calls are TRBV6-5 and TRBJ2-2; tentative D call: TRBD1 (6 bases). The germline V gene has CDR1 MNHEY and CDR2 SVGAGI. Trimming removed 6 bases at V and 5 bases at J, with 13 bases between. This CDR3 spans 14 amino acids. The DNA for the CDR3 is TGTGCCAGCAGATCTCAGAGGGGGACCGGGGAGCTGTTTTTT. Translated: CASRSQRGTGELFF.

CDR3 loop: CASSSGTGKYEQYF. The CDR3 region has the DNA TGTGCCAGCAGCTCCGGGACAGGGAAATACGAGCAGTACTTC. The chain links TRBV7-2 to TRBJ2-7; 9 positions agree with TRBD1. The CDR3 extends over 14 amino acids. The germline CDR1 and CDR2 sequences are SGHTA and FQGNSA. V was clipped by 4 bases and J by 4 bases; unmatched bases: 5.

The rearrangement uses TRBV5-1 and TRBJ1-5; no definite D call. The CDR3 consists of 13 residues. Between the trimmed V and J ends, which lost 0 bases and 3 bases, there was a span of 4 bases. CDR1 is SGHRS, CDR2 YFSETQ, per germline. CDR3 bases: TGCGCCAGCAGCTTGGGGCCCAATCAGCCCCAGCATTTT. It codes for CASSLGPNQPQHF.

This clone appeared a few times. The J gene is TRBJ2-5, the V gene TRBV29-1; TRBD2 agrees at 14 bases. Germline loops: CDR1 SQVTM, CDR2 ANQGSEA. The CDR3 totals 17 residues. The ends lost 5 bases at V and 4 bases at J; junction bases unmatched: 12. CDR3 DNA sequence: TGCAGCGTTCCGGGACTAGCGGGAGTCCATGCATTAGAGACCCAGTACTTC. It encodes CSVPGLAGVHALETQYF.

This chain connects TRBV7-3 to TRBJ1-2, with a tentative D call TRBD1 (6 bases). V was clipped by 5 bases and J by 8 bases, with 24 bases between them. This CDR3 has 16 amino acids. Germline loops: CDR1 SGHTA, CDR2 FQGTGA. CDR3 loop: CASSHPGGGRLSGYTF. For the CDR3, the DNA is TGTGCCAGCAGCCACCCGGGGGGGGGCCGGCTGAGCGGCTACACCTTC.

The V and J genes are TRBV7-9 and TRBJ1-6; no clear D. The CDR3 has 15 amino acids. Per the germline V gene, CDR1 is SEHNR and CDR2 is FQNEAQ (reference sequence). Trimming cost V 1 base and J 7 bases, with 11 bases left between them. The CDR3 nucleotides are TGTGCCAGCAGCTTAGTACGTGGCGGCAATTCACCCCTCCACTTT. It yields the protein CASSLVRGGNSPLHF.

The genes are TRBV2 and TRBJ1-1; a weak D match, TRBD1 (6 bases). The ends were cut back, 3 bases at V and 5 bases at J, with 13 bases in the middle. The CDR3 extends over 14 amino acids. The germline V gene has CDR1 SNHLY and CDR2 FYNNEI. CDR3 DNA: TGTGCCAGCAGTGAGCGCACAGGGTTAACTGAAGCTTTCTTT. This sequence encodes CASSERTGLTEAFF. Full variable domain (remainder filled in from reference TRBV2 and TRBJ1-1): EPEVTQTPSHQVTQMGQEVILRCVPISNHLYFYWYRQILGQKVEFLVSFYNNEISEKSEIFDDQFSVERPDGSNFTLKIRSTKLEDSAMYFCASSERTGLTEAFFGQGTRLTVV.

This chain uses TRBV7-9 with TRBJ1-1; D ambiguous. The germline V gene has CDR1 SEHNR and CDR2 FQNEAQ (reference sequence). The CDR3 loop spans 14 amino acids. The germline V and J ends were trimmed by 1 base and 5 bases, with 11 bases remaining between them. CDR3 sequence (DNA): TGTGCCAGCAGCTTAGTTACACGGGAGACTGAAGCTTTCTTT. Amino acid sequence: CASSLVTRETEAFF.

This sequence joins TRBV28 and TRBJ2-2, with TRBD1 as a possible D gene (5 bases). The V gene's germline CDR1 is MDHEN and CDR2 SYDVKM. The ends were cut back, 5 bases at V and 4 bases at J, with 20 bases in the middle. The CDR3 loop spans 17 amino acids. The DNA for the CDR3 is TGTGCCAGCAGTCCTAACGGCCTTGACAGAGTCACCGGGGAGCTGTTTTTT. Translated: CASSPNGLDRVTGELFF.

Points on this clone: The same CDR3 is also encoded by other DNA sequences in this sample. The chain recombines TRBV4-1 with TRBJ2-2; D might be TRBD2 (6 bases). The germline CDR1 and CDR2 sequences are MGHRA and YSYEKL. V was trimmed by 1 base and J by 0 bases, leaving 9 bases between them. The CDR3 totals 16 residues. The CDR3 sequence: CASSQGRLANTGELFF. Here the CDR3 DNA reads TGCGCCAGCAGCCAAGGGAGACTAGCGAACACCGGGGAGCTGTTTTTT.

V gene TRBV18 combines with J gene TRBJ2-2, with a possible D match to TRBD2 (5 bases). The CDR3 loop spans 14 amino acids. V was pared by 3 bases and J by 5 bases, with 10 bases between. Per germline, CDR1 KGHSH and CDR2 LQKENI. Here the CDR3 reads CASSPRAETGELFF. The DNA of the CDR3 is TGTGCCAGCTCACCGAGAGCGGAGACCGGGGAGCTGTTTTTT.

CDR3 in amino acids: CASSQHGQANEKLFF. The DNA of the CDR3 is TGTGCCAGCAGCCAACACGGACAGGCCAATGAAAAACTGTTTTTT. This chain links TRBV4-2 with TRBJ1-4; 7 nucleotides match TRBD1. Unmatched junction bases numbered 5, after V lost 2 bases and J lost 5 bases. The germline V gene has CDR1 LGHNA and CDR2 YNFKEQ. There are 15 residues in the CDR3.

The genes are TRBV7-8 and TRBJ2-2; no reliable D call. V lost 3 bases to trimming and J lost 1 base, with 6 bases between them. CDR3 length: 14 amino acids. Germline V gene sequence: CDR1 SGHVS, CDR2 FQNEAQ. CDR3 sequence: CASSFPRNTGELFF. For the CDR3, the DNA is TGTGCCAGCAGCTTCCCTAGGAACACCGGGGAGCTGTTTTTT.

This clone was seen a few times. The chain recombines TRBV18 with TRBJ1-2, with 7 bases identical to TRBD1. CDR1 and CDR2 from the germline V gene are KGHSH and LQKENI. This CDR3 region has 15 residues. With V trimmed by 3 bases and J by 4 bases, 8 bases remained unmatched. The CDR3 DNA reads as TGTGCCAGCTCACCGACAGGGCAGGACCTCTATGGCTACACCTTC. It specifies CASSPTGQDLYGYTF.

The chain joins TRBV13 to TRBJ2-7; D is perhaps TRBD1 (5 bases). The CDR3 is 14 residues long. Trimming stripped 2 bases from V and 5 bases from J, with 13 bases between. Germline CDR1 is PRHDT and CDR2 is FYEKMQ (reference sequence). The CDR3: CASSLRQSPNEQYF. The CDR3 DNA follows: TGTGCCAGCAGCTTAAGACAGAGTCCCAACGAGCAGTACTTC.

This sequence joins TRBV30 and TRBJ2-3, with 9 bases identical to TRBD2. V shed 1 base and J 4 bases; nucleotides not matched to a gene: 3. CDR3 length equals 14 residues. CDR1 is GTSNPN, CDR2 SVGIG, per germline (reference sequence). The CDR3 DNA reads TGTGCCTGGAGTGGGGAGCGGGAGGCAGATACGCAGTATTTT. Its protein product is CAWSGEREADTQYF.

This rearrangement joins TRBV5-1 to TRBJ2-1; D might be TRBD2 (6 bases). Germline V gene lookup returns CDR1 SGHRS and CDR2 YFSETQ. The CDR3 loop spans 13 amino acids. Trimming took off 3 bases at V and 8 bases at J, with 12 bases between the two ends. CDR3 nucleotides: TGCGCCAGCAGCTCCCAGCCGGGGGATGAGCAGTTCTTC. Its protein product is CASSSQPGDEQFF.

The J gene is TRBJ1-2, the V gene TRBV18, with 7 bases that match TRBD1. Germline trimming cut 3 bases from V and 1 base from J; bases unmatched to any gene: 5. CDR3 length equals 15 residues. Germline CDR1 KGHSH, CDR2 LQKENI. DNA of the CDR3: TGTGCCAGCTCACCGTCCGGGACAGATAACTATGGCTACACCTTC. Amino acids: CASSPSGTDNYGYTF.

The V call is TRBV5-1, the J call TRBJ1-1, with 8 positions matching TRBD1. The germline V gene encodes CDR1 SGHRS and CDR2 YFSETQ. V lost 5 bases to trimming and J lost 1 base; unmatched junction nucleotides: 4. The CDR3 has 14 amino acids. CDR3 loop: CASRPGGANTEAFF. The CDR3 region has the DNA TGCGCCAGCAGGCCAGGGGGCGCGAACACTGAAGCTTTCTTT.

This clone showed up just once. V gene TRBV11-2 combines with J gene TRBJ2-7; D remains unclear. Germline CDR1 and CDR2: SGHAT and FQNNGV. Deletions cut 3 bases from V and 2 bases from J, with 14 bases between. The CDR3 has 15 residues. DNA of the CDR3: TGTGCCAGCAGCTTGAGTCATCTGCGTACCTACGAGCAGTACTTC. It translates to CASSLSHLRTYEQYF.

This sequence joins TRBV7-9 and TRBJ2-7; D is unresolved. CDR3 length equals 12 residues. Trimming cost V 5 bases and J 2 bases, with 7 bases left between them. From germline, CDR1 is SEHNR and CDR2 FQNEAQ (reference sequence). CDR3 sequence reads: CASSLFTYEQYF. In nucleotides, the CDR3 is TGTGCCAGCAGCCTATTTACCTACGAGCAGTACTTC.

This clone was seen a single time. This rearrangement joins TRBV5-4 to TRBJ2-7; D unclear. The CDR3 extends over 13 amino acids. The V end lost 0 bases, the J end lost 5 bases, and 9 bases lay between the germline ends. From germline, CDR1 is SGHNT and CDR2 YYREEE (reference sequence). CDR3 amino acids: CASSLDSSDEQYF. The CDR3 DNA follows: TGTGCCAGCAGCTTGGACTCTTCCGACGAGCAGTACTTC.

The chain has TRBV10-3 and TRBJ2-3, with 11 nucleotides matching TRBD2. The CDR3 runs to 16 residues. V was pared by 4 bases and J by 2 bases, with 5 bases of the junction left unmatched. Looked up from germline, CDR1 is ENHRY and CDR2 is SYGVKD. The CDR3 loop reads CAISVGTSGYTDTQYF. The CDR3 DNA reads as TGTGCCATCAGTGTAGGGACTAGCGGATACACAGATACGCAGTATTTT.

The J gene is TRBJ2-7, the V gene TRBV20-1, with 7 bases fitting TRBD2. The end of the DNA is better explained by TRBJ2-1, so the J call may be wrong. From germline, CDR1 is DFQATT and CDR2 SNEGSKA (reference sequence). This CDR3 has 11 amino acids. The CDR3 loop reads CSGGGSDEQFF. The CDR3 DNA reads TGCAGTGGCGGCGGGAGCGATGAGCAGTTCTTC.